Presented here are 2 T cell receptor beta chains from one specimen sequenced in a study of blood T cell repertoires in COVID-19. Sequencing used immunoSEQ multiplex PCR; TCRdb keeps in-frame clones, though not all of them. This table holds roughly 350,000 clones, around 85% found once. The sequencing sample was made of peripheral blood. Source of these receptors: a woman between 18 and 30 years old with acute or convalescent COVID-19.

The chain uses TRBV6-5 and TRBJ1-2; a possible D gene is TRBD1 (5 bases). The germline CDR1 and CDR2 sequences are MNHEY and SVGAGI. V dropped 4 bases and J dropped 4 bases, with 10 bases sitting between them. The CDR3 covers 13 residues. The CDR3 loop reads CASSLDSLYGYTF. DNA for the CDR3: TGTGCCAGCAGTTTAGACAGTCTCTATGGCTACACCTTC.

J is TRBJ1-2 and V is TRBV5-4; 7 bases match TRBD1. CDR1 is SGHNT and CDR2 is YYREEE in the germline V gene (reference sequence). The junction had 6 bases not matched to a gene; V was cut back by 2 bases and J by 8 bases. This CDR3 contains 13 residues. CDR3 region: CASSLKGAPGYTF. As DNA, the CDR3 is TGTGCCAGCAGCTTAAAGGGGGCGCCCGGCTACACCTTC.